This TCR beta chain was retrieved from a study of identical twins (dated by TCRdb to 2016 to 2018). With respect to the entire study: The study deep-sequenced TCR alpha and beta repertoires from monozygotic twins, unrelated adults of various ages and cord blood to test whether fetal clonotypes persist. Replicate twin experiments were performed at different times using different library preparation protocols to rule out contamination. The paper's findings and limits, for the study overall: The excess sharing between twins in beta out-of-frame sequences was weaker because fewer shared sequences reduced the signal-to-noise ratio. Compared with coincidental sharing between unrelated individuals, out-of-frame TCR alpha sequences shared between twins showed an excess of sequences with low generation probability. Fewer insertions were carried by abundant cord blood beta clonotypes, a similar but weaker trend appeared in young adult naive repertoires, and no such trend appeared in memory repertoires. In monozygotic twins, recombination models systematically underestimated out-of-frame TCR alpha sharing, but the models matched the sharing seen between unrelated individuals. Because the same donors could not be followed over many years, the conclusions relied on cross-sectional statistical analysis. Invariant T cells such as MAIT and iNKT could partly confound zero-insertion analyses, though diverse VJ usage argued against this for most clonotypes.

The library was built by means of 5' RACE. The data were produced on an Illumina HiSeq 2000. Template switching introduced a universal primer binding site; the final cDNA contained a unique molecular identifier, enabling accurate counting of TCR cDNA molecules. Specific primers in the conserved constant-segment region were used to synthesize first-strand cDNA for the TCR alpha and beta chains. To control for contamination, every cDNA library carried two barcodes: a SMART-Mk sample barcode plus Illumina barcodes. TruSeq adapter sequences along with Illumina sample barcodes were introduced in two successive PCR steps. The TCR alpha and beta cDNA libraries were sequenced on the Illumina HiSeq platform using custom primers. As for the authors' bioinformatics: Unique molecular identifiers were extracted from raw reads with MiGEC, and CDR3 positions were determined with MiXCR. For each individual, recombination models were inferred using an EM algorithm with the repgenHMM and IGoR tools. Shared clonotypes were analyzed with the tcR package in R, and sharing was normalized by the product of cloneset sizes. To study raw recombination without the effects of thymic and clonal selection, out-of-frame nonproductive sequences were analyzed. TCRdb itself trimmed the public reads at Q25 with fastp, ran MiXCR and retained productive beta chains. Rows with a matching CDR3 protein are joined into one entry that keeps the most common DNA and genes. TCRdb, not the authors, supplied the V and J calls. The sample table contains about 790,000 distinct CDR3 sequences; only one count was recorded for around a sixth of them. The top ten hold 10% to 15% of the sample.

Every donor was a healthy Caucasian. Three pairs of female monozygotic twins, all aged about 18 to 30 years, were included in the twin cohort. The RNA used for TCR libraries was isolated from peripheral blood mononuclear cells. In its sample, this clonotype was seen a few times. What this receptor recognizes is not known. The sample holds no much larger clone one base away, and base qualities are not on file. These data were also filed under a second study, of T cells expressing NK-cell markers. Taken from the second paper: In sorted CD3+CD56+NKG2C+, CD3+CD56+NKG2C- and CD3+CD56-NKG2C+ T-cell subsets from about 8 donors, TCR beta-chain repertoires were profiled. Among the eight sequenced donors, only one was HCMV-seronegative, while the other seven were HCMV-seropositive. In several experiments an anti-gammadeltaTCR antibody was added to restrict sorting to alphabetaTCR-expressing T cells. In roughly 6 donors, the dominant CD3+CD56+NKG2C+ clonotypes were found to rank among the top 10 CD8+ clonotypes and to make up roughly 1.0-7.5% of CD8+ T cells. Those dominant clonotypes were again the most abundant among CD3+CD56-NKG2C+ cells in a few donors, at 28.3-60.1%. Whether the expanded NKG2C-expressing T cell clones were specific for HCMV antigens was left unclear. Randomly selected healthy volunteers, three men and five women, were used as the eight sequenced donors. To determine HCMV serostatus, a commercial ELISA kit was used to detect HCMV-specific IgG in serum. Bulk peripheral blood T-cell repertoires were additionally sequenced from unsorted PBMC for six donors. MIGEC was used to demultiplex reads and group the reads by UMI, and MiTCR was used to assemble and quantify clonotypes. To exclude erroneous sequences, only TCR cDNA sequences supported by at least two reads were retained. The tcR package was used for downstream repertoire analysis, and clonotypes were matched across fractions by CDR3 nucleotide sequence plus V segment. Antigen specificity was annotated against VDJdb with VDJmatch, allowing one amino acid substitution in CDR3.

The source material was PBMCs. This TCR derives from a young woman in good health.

The nucleotide sequence is TGTGCCAGCAGTCCGACAAGGACGTCTCCCCGCGGAAACACCATATATTTT. Its translation is CASSPTRTSPRGNTIYF. The receptor chain draws on TRBV6-1 and TRBJ1-3; no D gene is confidently identified. At the junction V is shortened by 5 bases and J by 4 bases, with 21 bases in between. CDR1 and CDR2 are drawn from the germline V gene: MNHNS, SASEGT. Spanning cysteine to phenylalanine, the CDR3 consists of 17 amino acids. Only the CDR3 DNA is retained, 51 bases long and in frame from the first base.